A selection of T cell receptor beta chains follows, all from one sample in a study of cytomegalovirus exposure and HLA in healthy donors. Only in-frame clones appear in the TCRdb table, and some are missing; sequencing was by immunoSEQ multiplex PCR. The sample includes 150,000 to 200,000 clones, roughly four fifths of them seen just once. The sequencing input was PBMCs. Receptors originate from a girl aged 2 to 10 in good health and CMV-seropositive. Both conserved end residues are part of each CDR3. The order of the fields is J gene, clone size, V gene, D gene, CDR3 protein, CDR3 DNA. D genes are given only for firm matches. Clone size is given for some rows only: seen once, a few or many times, or a class if the clone is expanded.

J gene: TRBJ1-5; clone size: few; V gene: TRBV5-1; D gene: .; CDR3 protein: CASSFSGQPQHF; CDR3 DNA: TGCGCCAGCAGCTTCTCGGGGCAGCCCCAGCATTTT
J gene: TRBJ2-7; clone size: few; V gene: TRBV7-9; D gene: .; CDR3 protein: CASSPPAPGTYEQYF; CDR3 DNA: TGTGCCAGCAGCCCCCCGGCCCCGGGGACCTACGAGCAGTACTTC
J gene: TRBJ2-3; clone size: once; V gene: TRBV7-8; D gene: TRBD2; CDR3 protein: CASRKGLAGGEDTQYF; CDR3 DNA: TGTGCCAGCAGGAAGGGACTAGCGGGAGGTGAAGATACGCAGTATTTT
J gene: TRBJ2-7; clone size: once; V gene: TRBV4-2; D gene: .; CDR3 protein: CASSPPSSYEQYF; CDR3 DNA: TGTGCCAGCAGCCCTCCGAGCTCCTACGAGCAGTACTTC
J gene: TRBJ2-1; clone size: .; V gene: TRBV28; D gene: TRBD2; CDR3 protein: CASSLWRAGGPGVEQFF; CDR3 DNA: TGTGCCAGCAGTTTATGGAGGGCGGGAGGGCCTGGAGTTGAGCAGTTCTTC
J gene: TRBJ1-2; clone size: .; V gene: TRBV5-6; D gene: TRBD1; CDR3 protein: CASSFHRGAINYGYTF; CDR3 DNA: TGTGCCAGCAGTTTTCACAGGGGGGCTATCAACTATGGCTACACCTTC
J gene: TRBJ1-4; clone size: .; V gene: TRBV28; D gene: .; CDR3 protein: CASKEQDLTTNEKLFF; CDR3 DNA: TGTGCCAGCAAGGAACAGGACCTCACAACTAATGAAAAACTGTTTTTT
J gene: TRBJ2-7; clone size: .; V gene: TRBV2; D gene: .; CDR3 protein: CASSEYYEQYF; CDR3 DNA: TGTGCCAGCAGTGAATACTACGAGCAGTACTTC
J gene: TRBJ2-1; clone size: .; V gene: TRBV7-9; D gene: .; CDR3 protein: CASSPKLLQRGYNEQFF; CDR3 DNA: TGTGCCAGCAGCCCAAAATTACTCCAAAGGGGCTACAATGAGCAGTTCTTC
J gene: TRBJ2-5; clone size: once; V gene: TRBV6-1; D gene: .; CDR3 protein: CASSEALGAQYF; CDR3 DNA: TGTGCCAGCAGTGAAGCTCTGGGAGCCCAGTACTTC
J gene: TRBJ1-1; clone size: once; V gene: TRBV10-1; D gene: .; CDR3 protein: CASSESFVGGAFF; CDR3 DNA: TGCGCCAGCAGTGAATCATTCGTCGGAGGAGCTTTCTTT
J gene: TRBJ1-2; clone size: .; V gene: TRBV28; D gene: .; CDR3 protein: CASERPGDYGYTF; CDR3 DNA: TGTGCCAGCGAGCGGCCGGGGGACTATGGCTACACCTTC
J gene: TRBJ1-4; clone size: .; V gene: TRBV25-1; D gene: TRBD1; CDR3 protein: CASNSRGNEKLFF; CDR3 DNA: TGTGCCAGCAACAGCAGGGGGAATGAAAAACTGTTTTTT
J gene: TRBJ1-1; clone size: once; V gene: TRBV30; D gene: TRBD1; CDR3 protein: CAWSGTGELAFF; CDR3 DNA: TGTGCCTGGAGTGGGACAGGGGAGTTAGCTTTCTTT
J gene: TRBJ2-1; clone size: once; V gene: TRBV6-5; D gene: .; CDR3 protein: CASSYGQSYNEQFF; CDR3 DNA: TGTGCCAGCAGTTATGGACAGTCCTACAATGAGCAGTTCTTC
J gene: TRBJ2-3; clone size: .; V gene: TRBV6-4; D gene: TRBD2; CDR3 protein: CASSVAAGEADTQYF; CDR3 DNA: TGTGCCAGCAGTGTAGCAGCGGGAGAGGCAGATACGCAGTATTTT
J gene: TRBJ2-5; clone size: .; V gene: TRBV10-3; D gene: TRBD2; CDR3 protein: CAISESTSGGETQYF; CDR3 DNA: TGTGCCATCAGTGAGTCCACTAGCGGGGGGGAGACCCAGTACTTC
J gene: TRBJ2-7; clone size: few; V gene: TRBV28; D gene: .; CDR3 protein: CASSTWGVPAYEQYF; CDR3 DNA: TGTGCCAGCAGTACCTGGGGAGTTCCAGCCTACGAGCAGTACTTC
J gene: TRBJ2-3; clone size: .; V gene: TRBV6-4; D gene: TRBD2; CDR3 protein: CASSEFSGSTDTQYF; CDR3 DNA: TGTGCCAGCAGTGAATTTAGCGGGAGCACAGATACGCAGTATTTT
J gene: TRBJ2-5; clone size: .; V gene: TRBV2; D gene: .; CDR3 protein: CASRSEETQYF; CDR3 DNA: TGTGCCAGCAGAAGCGAAGAGACCCAGTACTTC
J gene: TRBJ2-1; clone size: .; V gene: TRBV13; D gene: TRBD2; CDR3 protein: CASSYPLQPGLAGTHEQFF; CDR3 DNA: TGTGCCAGCAGCTACCCATTACAACCGGGACTAGCGGGAACCCATGAGCAGTTCTTC
J gene: TRBJ2-3; clone size: once; V gene: TRBV5-8; D gene: .; CDR3 protein: CASSLGITTGPTDTQYF; CDR3 DNA: TGTGCCAGCAGCTTGGGAATTACGACAGGACCAACAGATACGCAGTATTTT
J gene: TRBJ2-5; clone size: .; V gene: TRBV5-1; D gene: TRBD2; CDR3 protein: CASSLGTSGRFETQYF; CDR3 DNA: TGCGCCAGCAGCCTCGGGACTAGCGGGAGGTTCGAGACCCAGTACTTC
J gene: TRBJ1-5; clone size: .; V gene: TRBV10-3; D gene: TRBD1; CDR3 protein: CAIRGTGDDQPQHF; CDR3 DNA: TGTGCCATCAGGGGGACAGGGGACGATCAGCCCCAGCATTTT
J gene: TRBJ1-1; clone size: once; V gene: TRBV7-3; D gene: .; CDR3 protein: CASSLSGTEAFF; CDR3 DNA: TGTGCCAGCAGCTTATCGGGCACTGAAGCTTTCTTT
J gene: TRBJ1-3; clone size: .; V gene: TRBV5-6; D gene: TRBD1; CDR3 protein: CASSLFVDRGSSGNTIYF; CDR3 DNA: TGTGCCAGCAGCTTGTTTGTGGACAGGGGATCTTCTGGAAACACCATATATTTT
J gene: TRBJ2-3; clone size: .; V gene: TRBV7-9; D gene: TRBD2; CDR3 protein: CASSRLAGYITDTQYF; CDR3 DNA: TGTGCCAGCAGCCGCCTAGCGGGATATATCACAGATACGCAGTATTTT
J gene: TRBJ2-2; clone size: .; V gene: TRBV2; D gene: .; CDR3 protein: CAQIDIETGELFF; CDR3 DNA: TGTGCCCAGATAGACATAGAGACCGGGGAGCTGTTTTTT
J gene: TRBJ1-3; clone size: .; V gene: TRBV15; D gene: .; CDR3 protein: CATSREPGAHSGNTIYF; CDR3 DNA: TGTGCCACCAGCAGAGAACCCGGAGCTCACTCTGGAAACACCATATATTTT
J gene: TRBJ2-3; clone size: .; V gene: TRBV2; D gene: .; CDR3 protein: CASQGTDTQYF; CDR3 DNA: TGTGCCTCCCAGGGCACAGATACGCAGTATTTT
J gene: TRBJ1-2; clone size: .; V gene: TRBV20-1; D gene: .; CDR3 protein: CSAAKGYGYTF; CDR3 DNA: TGCAGTGCCGCTAAGGGGTATGGCTACACCTTC
J gene: TRBJ1-2; clone size: .; V gene: TRBV11-2; D gene: .; CDR3 protein: CASSLEGPANYGYTF; CDR3 DNA: TGTGCCAGCAGCTTAGAGGGGCCGGCTAACTATGGCTACACCTTC
J gene: TRBJ2-3; clone size: .; V gene: TRBV4-1; D gene: TRBD2; CDR3 protein: CASSQSGRVDTQYF; CDR3 DNA: TGCGCCAGCAGCCAGAGCGGGAGAGTAGATACGCAGTATTTT
J gene: TRBJ2-5; clone size: once; V gene: TRBV19; D gene: .; CDR3 protein: CASSPSPPRGETQYF; CDR3 DNA: TGTGCCAGTAGTCCTAGCCCGCCCAGGGGAGAGACCCAGTACTTC
J gene: TRBJ1-1; clone size: .; V gene: TRBV30; D gene: .; CDR3 protein: CAWSVQRGFDTEAFF; CDR3 DNA: TGTGCCTGGAGTGTCCAGCGGGGTTTCGACACTGAAGCTTTCTTT
J gene: TRBJ2-5; clone size: .; V gene: TRBV9; D gene: TRBD2; CDR3 protein: CASSVSGTRETQYF; CDR3 DNA: TGTGCCAGCAGCGTCTCCGGGACTAGAGAGACCCAGTACTTC
J gene: TRBJ2-3; clone size: .; V gene: TRBV9; D gene: .; CDR3 protein: CASSVSSLRTDTQYF; CDR3 DNA: TGTGCCAGCAGCGTCTCGAGCCTCCGCACAGATACGCAGTATTTT
J gene: TRBJ2-4; clone size: .; V gene: TRBV2; D gene: TRBD2; CDR3 protein: CASRPQSGVAKNIQYF; CDR3 DNA: TGTGCCAGCAGGCCCCAAAGCGGGGTGGCCAAAAACATTCAGTACTTC
J gene: TRBJ2-3; clone size: .; V gene: TRBV5-1; D gene: TRBD2; CDR3 protein: CASSSSSGSTDTQYF; CDR3 DNA: TGCGCCAGCAGCTCCTCTAGCGGTAGCACAGATACGCAGTATTTT
J gene: TRBJ2-7; clone size: once; V gene: TRBV30; D gene: TRBD1; CDR3 protein: CAWSVLTGGSYEQYF; CDR3 DNA: TGTGCCTGGAGTGTTCTGACAGGGGGATCTTACGAGCAGTACTTC
J gene: TRBJ2-1; clone size: .; V gene: TRBV19; D gene: TRBD2; CDR3 protein: CASSPPTGTSSYNEQFF; CDR3 DNA: TGTGCCAGTAGTCCCCCGACCGGGACTAGCAGTTACAATGAGCAGTTCTTC
J gene: TRBJ2-3; clone size: few; V gene: TRBV5-4; D gene: TRBD2; CDR3 protein: CASSFGVAGTDTQYF; CDR3 DNA: TGTGCCAGCAGCTTCGGAGTAGCGGGGACAGATACGCAGTATTTT
J gene: TRBJ2-7; clone size: .; V gene: TRBV13; D gene: TRBD2; CDR3 protein: CASSPIQGLASYEQYF; CDR3 DNA: TGTGCCAGCAGCCCCATCCAAGGACTAGCGTCGTACGAGCAGTACTTC
J gene: TRBJ2-2; clone size: .; V gene: TRBV6-1; D gene: .; CDR3 protein: CASSVLAMGTGELFF; CDR3 DNA: TGTGCCAGCAGTGTCCTAGCGATGGGGACCGGGGAGCTGTTTTTT
J gene: TRBJ1-5; clone size: .; V gene: TRBV7-3; D gene: TRBD1; CDR3 protein: CASSLTRDRGPNQPQHF; CDR3 DNA: TGTGCCAGCAGCTTAACGAGGGACAGGGGCCCCAATCAGCCCCAGCATTTT
J gene: TRBJ2-5; clone size: .; V gene: TRBV1; D gene: .; CDR3 protein: CTSSHLLASEETQYF; CDR3 DNA: TGCACCAGCAGCCACCTCCTAGCCTCCGAAGAGACCCAGTACTTC
J gene: TRBJ1-1; clone size: .; V gene: TRBV28; D gene: TRBD1; CDR3 protein: CASSSTSLRDRVTMNTEAFF; CDR3 DNA: TGTGCCAGCAGTTCGACATCCCTCCGGGACAGGGTCACAATGAACACTGAAGCTTTCTTT
J gene: TRBJ1-1; clone size: .; V gene: TRBV5-1; D gene: TRBD1; CDR3 protein: CASSLLPGTGGVNTEAFF; CDR3 DNA: TGCGCCAGCAGTCTGCTCCCCGGGACAGGGGGGGTGAACACTGAAGCTTTCTTT